The present entry profiles one T cell receptor beta chain with its context. This specimen belongs to a study of T cell changes during pregnancy in multiple sclerosis. Produced via immunoSEQ multiplex PCR; TCRdb's table is partial and in-frame only. The table records 65,000 to 95,000 clones, over 75% of them present only once. Sequencing was performed on peripheral blood, taken before pregnancy. The sequence came from a female donor with multiple sclerosis, enrolled in a pregnancy study.

The CDR3 nucleotides read TGTGCCAGCAGTTCCCGGACAGGGGACAATCAGCCCCAGCATTTT. Translation: CASSSRTGDNQPQHF. The chain employs TRBV28 and TRBJ1-5, with 9 positions matching TRBD1. The CDR3 consists of 15 residues. V dropped 4 bases and J dropped 3; count of bases not matched to a gene: 4. Germline CDR1 and CDR2: MDHEN and SYDVKM.